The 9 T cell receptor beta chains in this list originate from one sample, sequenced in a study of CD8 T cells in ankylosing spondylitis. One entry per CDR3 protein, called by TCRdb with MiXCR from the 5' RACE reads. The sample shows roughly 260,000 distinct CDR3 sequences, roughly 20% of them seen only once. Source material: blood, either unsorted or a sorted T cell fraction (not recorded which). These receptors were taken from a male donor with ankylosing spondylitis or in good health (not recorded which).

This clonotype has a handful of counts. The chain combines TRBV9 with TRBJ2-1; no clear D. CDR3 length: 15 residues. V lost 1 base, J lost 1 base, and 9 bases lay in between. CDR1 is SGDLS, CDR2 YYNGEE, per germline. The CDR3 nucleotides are TGTGCCAGCAGCGTAAGCTGGGGTTCCTACAATGAGCAGTTCTTC. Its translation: CASSVSWGSYNEQFF. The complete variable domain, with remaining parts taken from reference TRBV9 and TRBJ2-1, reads DSGVTQTPKHLITATGQRVTLRCSPRSGDLSVYWYQQSLDQGLQFLIQYYNGEERAKGNILERFSAQQFPDLHSELNLSSLELGDSALYFCASSVSWGSYNEQFFGPGTRLTVL.

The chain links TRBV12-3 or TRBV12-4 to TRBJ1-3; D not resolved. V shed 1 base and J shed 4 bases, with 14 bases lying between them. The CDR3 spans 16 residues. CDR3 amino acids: CASSLVVRVSGNTIYF. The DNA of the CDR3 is TGTGCCAGCAGTTTAGTAGTTCGGGTATCCGGAAACACCATATATTTT.

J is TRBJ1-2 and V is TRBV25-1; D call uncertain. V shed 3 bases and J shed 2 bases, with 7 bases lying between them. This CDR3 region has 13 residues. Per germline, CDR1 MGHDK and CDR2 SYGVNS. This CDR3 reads CASSDGRNYGYTF. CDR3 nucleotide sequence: TGTGCCAGCAGTGACGGGAGGAACTATGGCTACACCTTC.

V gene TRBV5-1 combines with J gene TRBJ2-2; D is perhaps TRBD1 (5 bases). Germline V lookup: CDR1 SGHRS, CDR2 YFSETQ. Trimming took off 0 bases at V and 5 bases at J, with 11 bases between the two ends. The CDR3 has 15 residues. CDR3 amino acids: CASSLAGRDTGELFF. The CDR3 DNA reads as TGCGCCAGCAGCTTGGCCGGCAGGGATACCGGGGAGCTGTTTTTT.

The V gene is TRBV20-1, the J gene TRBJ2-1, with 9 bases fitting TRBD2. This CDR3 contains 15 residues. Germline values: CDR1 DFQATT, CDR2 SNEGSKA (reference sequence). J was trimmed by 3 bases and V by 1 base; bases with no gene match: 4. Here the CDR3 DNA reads TGCAGTGCTAGAGGGGAACTAGCGGGCTACAATGAGCAGTTCTTC. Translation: CSARGELAGYNEQFF.

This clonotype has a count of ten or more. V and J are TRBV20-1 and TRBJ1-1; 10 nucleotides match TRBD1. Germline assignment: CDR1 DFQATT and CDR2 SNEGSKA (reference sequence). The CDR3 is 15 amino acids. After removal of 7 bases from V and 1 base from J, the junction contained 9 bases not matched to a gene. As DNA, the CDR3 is TGCAGTGAGGCCGGGACAGGGGCGGCGAACACTGAAGCTTTCTTT. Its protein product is CSEAGTGAANTEAFF.

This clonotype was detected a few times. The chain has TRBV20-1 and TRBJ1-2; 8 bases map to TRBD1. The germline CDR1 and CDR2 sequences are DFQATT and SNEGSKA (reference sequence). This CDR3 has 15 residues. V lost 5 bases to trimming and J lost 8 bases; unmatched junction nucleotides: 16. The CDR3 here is CSARSPQGVSHGYTF. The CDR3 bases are TGCAGTGCTCGAAGTCCACAGGGGGTCTCCCACGGCTACACCTTC.

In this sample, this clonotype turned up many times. The DNA of the CDR3 is TGTGCCAGCAGCGTAGGAGTAGACCCCGGGGAGCTGTTTTTT. Encoded protein: CASSVGVDPGELFF. The chain joins TRBV9 to TRBJ2-2; D is undetermined. Germline values: CDR1 SGDLS, CDR2 YYNGEE. The V and J ends lost 0 bases and 6 bases respectively, with 9 bases between them. This CDR3 is 14 amino acids long.

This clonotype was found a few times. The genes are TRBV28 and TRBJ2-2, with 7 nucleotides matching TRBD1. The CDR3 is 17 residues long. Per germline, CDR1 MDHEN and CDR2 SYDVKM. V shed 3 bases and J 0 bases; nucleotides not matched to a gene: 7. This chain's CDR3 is CASSFSLDRANTGELFF. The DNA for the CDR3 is TGTGCCAGCAGTTTCTCCCTAGACAGGGCGAACACCGGGGAGCTGTTTTTT.